The source of this TCR beta chain is a study of T cell responses to AZD1222 COVID-19 vaccine listed by TCRdb under 2021. Looking at the study overall: A total of just over 230 trial participants underwent TCR sequencing, of whom 207 had received two doses of AZD1222 and about 25 had received two doses of the MenACWY control vaccine. Enrollment into the trials was organized by age into subgroups of 18-55, 56-69 and 70-plus years, and those subgroups contained about 160, 30 and 59 TCR-sequenced participants, respectively. The paper's findings and limits, for the study overall: Participants were mostly white British, with more females than males. The authors suggested clonal diversity may have been underestimated. Conclusions about previously exposed vaccinees are limited because only six or seven AZD1222 recipients were SARS-CoV-2 seropositive at baseline. The 56-69-year group was small, and its depth increase did not reach significance, likely because of low power. Reportedly, almost half of the unique spike-specific TCRs recognized epitopes lying outside the regions that are mutated in the B.1.351 and B.1.1.7 variants. After two AZD1222 doses, both the breadth and the depth of spike-specific TCRs were significantly higher than at day 0 and than in MenACWY recipients. Vaccine-associated CD4 TCRs spanned the whole spike protein, with dominant responses in regions 160-218 and 743-854. No day 14 peak-response samples were available, so repertoires were characterized only after the peak T cell response.

As to this clone: It has no known antigen specificity. Base qualities are not at hand, and no much larger clone is one base apart.

The CDR3 regions of human TCRbeta chains were analyzed by immunosequencing. Per the original workflow: Repertoire TCRs were checked for matches against a reference library of SARS-CoV-2-specific TCRs that had been generated using the MIRA antigen-specificity platform. Breadth was defined as the fraction of unique TCRs that were SARS-CoV-2-associated. Depth was defined as the fraction of total T cells that were SARS-CoV-2-associated. Using the MIRA data, each spike-specific TCR was assigned both to the spike region to which the TCR was reactive and to a CD4 or CD8 class. Log10-transformed breadth and depth values were compared by one-way ANOVA with Sidak's multiple comparisons tests. Here the immuneACCESS table is served through TCRdb, limited to in-frame sequences with V and J called. Missing clones are a known gap in these copies; in checked studies unresolved V genes cover under half, and the rest lacks a known reason. That table furnishes V, J and clone size, whereas the DNA furnished D and trimming. The sample has about 100,000 clones on record, approximately 90% of them singletons. The top ten hold roughly 8.7% of the sample.

The time point label, as the study defines it: about 28 days (+/-7) after the second vaccine dose. AZD1222 recipients with second doses at about 4 weeks or about 12 weeks were pooled, because spike-specific TCR depth and breadth did not differ between schedules. Samples from vaccinated people were obtained from the UK trials COV001 and COV002, which included a single-blind randomized controlled phase 2/3 trial of AZD1222 (ChAdOx1 nCoV-19) in healthy adults. For TCRbeta chain sequencing, PBMC samples were collected from trial participants at day 0 and at day 28 after the second dose. The source of this sequence is an adult who received the AZD1222 COVID-19 vaccine. The sequencing used peripheral blood, collected 28 days after the second AZD1222 dose.

The nucleotide sequence is TGTGCCAGCAGAATTACAACCGGGCGTCCCGAGCAGTACTTC. It specifies CASRITTGRPEQYF. The chain was built from TRBV27 and TRBJ2-7, with no confident D gene call. Including the terminal cysteine and phenylalanine, the CDR3 comprises 14 residues. CDR3 DNA is the only sequence kept; it has 42 bases, read in frame from the first base. V is shortened by 6 bases, J by 6 bases, and the region joining them spans 18 bases. Via the germline V gene (reference sequence), CDR1 is MNHEY and CDR2 SMNVEV.